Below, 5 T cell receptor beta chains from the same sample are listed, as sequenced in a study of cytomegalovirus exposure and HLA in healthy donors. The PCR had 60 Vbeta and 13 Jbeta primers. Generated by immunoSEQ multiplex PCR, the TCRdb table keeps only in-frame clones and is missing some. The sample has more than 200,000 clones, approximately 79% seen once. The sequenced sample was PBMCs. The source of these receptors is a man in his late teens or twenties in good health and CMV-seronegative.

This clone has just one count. CDR3 coding DNA: TGTGCCAGCAGCCAAGTGGGACAGGGCGAAAACACCGGGGAGCTGTTTTTT. This translates into CASSQVGQGENTGELFF. V and J are TRBV5-4 and TRBJ2-2; 9 bases align to TRBD1. The V gene's germline CDR1 is SGHNT and CDR2 YYREEE (reference sequence). The trim removed 4 bases at V and 2 bases at J, leaving 9 bases unmatched. The CDR3 loop spans 17 amino acids.

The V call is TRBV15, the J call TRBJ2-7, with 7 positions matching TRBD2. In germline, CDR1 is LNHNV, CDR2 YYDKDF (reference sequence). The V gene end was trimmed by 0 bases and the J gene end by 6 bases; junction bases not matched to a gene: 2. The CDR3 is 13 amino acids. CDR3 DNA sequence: TGTGCCACCAGCAGAGATGGCGGGGGCGAGCAGTACTTC. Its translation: CATSRDGGGEQYF.

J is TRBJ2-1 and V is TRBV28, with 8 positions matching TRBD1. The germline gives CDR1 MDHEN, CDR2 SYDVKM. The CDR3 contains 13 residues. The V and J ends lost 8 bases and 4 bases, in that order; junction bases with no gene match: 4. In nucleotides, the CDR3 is TGTGCCAGCGACAGGGGCCTATACAATGAGCAGTTCTTC. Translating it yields CASDRGLYNEQFF.

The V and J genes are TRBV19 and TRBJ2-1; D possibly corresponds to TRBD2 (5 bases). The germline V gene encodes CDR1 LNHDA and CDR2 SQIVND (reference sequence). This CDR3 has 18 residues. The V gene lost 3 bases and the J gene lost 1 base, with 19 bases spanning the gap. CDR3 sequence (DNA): TGTGCCAGTAGTATGAGGAGTGGGCCGGGGATTTCCTACAATGAGCAGTTCTTC. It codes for CASSMRSGPGISYNEQFF.

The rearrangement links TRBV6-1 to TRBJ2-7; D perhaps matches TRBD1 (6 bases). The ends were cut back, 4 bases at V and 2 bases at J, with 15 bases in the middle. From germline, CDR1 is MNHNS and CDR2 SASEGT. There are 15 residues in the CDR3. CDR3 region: CASSVLGAGTYEQYF. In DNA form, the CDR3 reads TGTGCCAGCAGTGTTCTGGGGGCCGGAACCTACGAGCAGTACTTC.